One T cell receptor beta chain is described in this entry. These data are taken from a study of shared clonotypes between healthy human individuals. An approximately 200 ng quantity of DNA, tens of thousands of T cell genomes, went into the sorted-subset replicate PCRs. As processed by the authors: ImmunoSEQ sequences covered only the junction and lacked quality scores; filtering therefore differed. Using immunoSEQ multiplex PCR, the repertoire was profiled, and TCRdb retains in-frame clones only, with some absent. The D gene and trimming were derived from the DNA, and the V and J assignments and clone size from that table. The table records roughly 2,300,000 clones, around 90% of them present only once. V shed 0 bases and J shed 6 bases, with 5 bases lying between them. CDR3 size: 12 residues. Germline assignment: CDR1 SEHNR and CDR2 FQNEAQ (reference sequence).

The TCR comes from a man aged 18 to 29 in good health. Some clones in this sample may be carry-over from other donors' samples. The chain carries TRBV7-9 and TRBJ1-1; the D is unclear. The specimen sequenced was naive CD4+ T cells from PBMCs. Subset defined: CD45RA+ positively selected. The CDR3 DNA is TGTGCCAGCAGCTTAGCGTGGTCTGAAGCTTTCTTT. It translates to CASSLAWSEAFF.